A single sample is the source of the 16 T cell receptor beta chains below, sequenced in a study of T cell responses to AZD1222 COVID-19 vaccine. Only in-frame clones appear in the TCRdb table, and some are missing; sequencing was by immunoSEQ multiplex PCR. This repertoire shows some 150,000 clones, around 91% found once; its top ten account for roughly 5%. The sample was peripheral blood, taken on day 0 of AZD1222 vaccination. All receptors come from an adult in good health.

The V gene is TRBV27, the J gene TRBJ1-1, with D possibly being TRBD1 (6 bases). The CDR3 runs 17 residues. CDR1 is MNHEY, CDR2 SMNVEV, per germline (reference sequence). Trimming removed 4 bases from V and 7 bases from J, with 25 bases in between. The CDR3 nucleotides are TGTGCCAGCAGTTCCGTGGGCACAGGGTTAACGGGCCGTGAAGCTTTCTTT. It specifies CASSSVGTGLTGREAFF.

The rearrangement joins TRBV28 to TRBJ1-1, with unresolved D. The germline CDR1 and CDR2 sequences are MDHEN and SYDVKM. This CDR3 comprises 13 residues. Trimming removed 7 bases from V and 6 bases from J, with 15 bases in between. The CDR3: CASITRANAEAFF. In DNA, the CDR3 is TGTGCCAGCATTACCCGGGCAAACGCTGAAGCTTTCTTT.

J is TRBJ1-2 and V is TRBV12-3 or TRBV12-4; D ambiguous. This CDR3 spans 13 amino acids. Deletions cut 3 bases from V and 0 bases from J, with 5 bases between. The CDR3 loop is CASSLIANYGYTF. The CDR3 bases are TGTGCCAGCAGTTTGATCGCTAACTATGGCTACACCTTC.

The V gene is TRBV5-1, the J gene TRBJ1-5; D unresolved. Germline lookup yields CDR1 SGHRS and CDR2 YFSETQ. The CDR3 sequence is 15 residues long. Trimming took off 2 bases at V and 0 bases at J, with 9 bases between the two ends. The CDR3, as DNA: TGCGCCAGCAGCTTCTACGGTGATAGCAATCAGCCCCAGCATTTT. Amino acids: CASSFYGDSNQPQHF.

This clone occurred a few times. This chain links TRBV5-4 with TRBJ2-1, with 13 bases aligning to TRBD2. The CDR3 runs 18 residues. V dropped 4 bases and J dropped 8; count of bases not matched to a gene: 15. The V gene's germline CDR1 is SGHNT and CDR2 YYREEE (reference sequence). The CDR3, as DNA: TGTGCCAGCAGCCCAACCCAGACTAGCGGGGGGACTATGGATGAGCAGTTCTTC. Its translation is CASSPTQTSGGTMDEQFF.

This chain joins TRBV7-3 and TRBJ2-2, with D possibly being TRBD1 (6 bases). Trimming stripped 5 bases from V and 2 bases from J, with 12 bases between. This CDR3 is built from 15 residues. Germline V gene data show CDR1 as SGHTA and CDR2 as FQGTGA. Here the CDR3 reads CASSVQGHNTGELFF. CDR3 nucleotide sequence: TGTGCCAGCAGCGTACAGGGACATAACACCGGGGAGCTGTTTTTT.

V gene TRBV19 combines with J gene TRBJ1-3; D not resolved. V shed 9 bases and J shed 0 bases, with 12 bases lying between them. The CDR3 covers 14 residues. Per germline, CDR1 LNHDA and CDR2 SQIVND (reference sequence). Here the CDR3 reads CASHRAYSGNTIYF. CDR3 sequence (DNA): TGTGCCAGCCATAGGGCGTACTCTGGAAACACCATATATTTT.

With respect to this clone: The sample holds other DNA sequences that translate to the same CDR3. The chain carries TRBV9 and TRBJ1-2; no definite D call. The CDR3 has 15 amino acids. V shed 0 bases and J shed 2 bases, with 11 bases lying between them. Germline V gene data show CDR1 as SGDLS and CDR2 as YYNGEE. CDR3 nucleotide sequence: TGTGCCAGCAGCGTAGGGGCTGGGCCCAACTATGGCTACACCTTC. This gives the protein CASSVGAGPNYGYTF.

V and J are TRBV11-1 and TRBJ1-4; 10 nucleotides line up with TRBD1. The CDR3 is 14 residues long. Germline V gene data show CDR1 as SGHAT and CDR2 as FQDESV (reference sequence). J lost 5 bases, V lost 4 bases, and 1 base had no gene match. CDR3 in amino acids: CASSSDRGNEKLFF. The CDR3 DNA reads as TGTGCCAGCAGCTCGGACAGGGGGAATGAAAAACTGTTTTTT.

This chain connects TRBV7-2 to TRBJ2-2; 13 bases align to TRBD2. CDR3 length: 15 amino acids. The V gene's germline CDR1 is SGHTA and CDR2 FQGNSA. J lost 6 bases, V lost 6 bases, and 4 bases had no gene match. The CDR3 nucleotides are TGTGCCAGCAGTTGGGGACTAGCGGGATCCGGGGAGCTGTTTTTT. Its protein is CASSWGLAGSGELFF.

The V and J genes are TRBV2 and TRBJ1-6; D unresolved. Germline CDR1 SNHLY, CDR2 FYNNEI. With 6 bases removed from V and 7 bases from J, the gap between germline ends came to 16 bases. The CDR3 loop spans 15 amino acids. Here the CDR3 reads CASRFDINGNSPLHF. In DNA form, the CDR3 reads TGTGCCAGCAGGTTCGACATAAACGGGAATTCACCCCTCCACTTT.

Here the CDR3 reads CASSGQGETQYF. In nucleotides, the CDR3 is TGTGCCAGCAGCGGACAAGGGGAGACCCAGTACTTC. The chain couples TRBV2 to TRBJ2-5, with D maybe TRBD1 (5 bases). CDR1 is SNHLY, CDR2 FYNNEI, per germline. The V and J ends lost 6 bases and 5 bases respectively, with 10 bases between them. The CDR3 spans 12 residues. The complete variable domain, with remaining parts taken from reference TRBV2 and TRBJ2-5, reads EPEVTQTPSHQVTQMGQEVILRCVPISNHLYFYWYRQILGQKVEFLVSFYNNEISEKSEIFDDQFSVERPDGSNFTLKIRSTKLEDSAMYFCASSGQGETQYFGPGTRLLVL.

In this sample, this clone turned up once. V is TRBV18 and J is TRBJ1-4; D gene ambiguous. Germline V gives CDR1 KGHSH, CDR2 LQKENI. This CDR3 contains 14 residues. V lost 2 bases and J 1 base, leaving 5 bases between the germline ends. CDR3 residues: CASSPGLTNEKLFF. CDR3 DNA: TGTGCCAGCTCACCAGGGTTAACTAATGAAAAACTGTTTTTT.

The sample holds one count of this clone. The genes are TRBV27 and TRBJ2-3; tentatively, D is TRBD2 (5 bases). Trimming stripped 4 bases from V and 2 bases from J, with 13 bases between. Germline CDR1 and CDR2: MNHEY and SMNVEV (reference sequence). CDR3 length: 15 residues. CDR3 loop: CASSSVRGYTDTQYF. The CDR3 DNA is TGTGCCAGCAGTTCCGTTCGAGGGTACACAGATACGCAGTATTTT.

The sample holds a few counts of this clone. The chain employs TRBV7-6 and TRBJ2-2; possibly TRBD2 for D (5 bases). CDR3 length equals 15 residues. Germline V gives CDR1 SGHVS, CDR2 FNYEAQ. Deletions cut 5 bases from V and 5 bases from J, with 15 bases between. The CDR3 region has the DNA TGTGCCAGCAGCCCCCGGGCGGGTAGGACCGGGGAGCTGTTTTTT. Amino acid sequence: CASSPRAGRTGELFF. The complete variable domain, with remaining parts taken from reference TRBV7-6 and TRBJ2-2, reads GAGVSQSPRYKVTKRGQDVALRCDPISGHVSLYWYRQALGQGPEFLTYFNYEAQQDKSGLPNDRFSAERPEGSISTLTIQRTEQRDSAMYRCASSPRAGRTGELFFGEGSRLTVL.

This clone occurred once. V gene TRBV7-6 combines with J gene TRBJ2-5; unclear D gene. Germline CDR1 and CDR2: SGHVS and FNYEAQ. This CDR3 spans 13 amino acids. V lost 5 bases to trimming and J lost 0 bases, with 7 bases between them. CDR3 coding DNA: TGTGCCAGCAGCAACCAGTACCAAGAGACCCAGTACTTC. Its translation is CASSNQYQETQYF.